Included here is one T cell receptor (beta chain) sequence, with context. Its target is unknown. Trimming took off 2 bases at V and 0 bases at J, with 8 bases between the two ends. CDR3 size: 14 residues. Germline V gene lookup returns CDR1 DFQATT and CDR2 SNEGSKA (reference sequence). The sample belongs to a study of post-analysis software for immune sequencing data. Points from the study as a whole: TRBV segments more frequent in patients than in controls numbered several and included TRBV5-6, TRBV5-1 and TRBV20-1.

Every TCR beta cDNA library bore unique molecular identifiers. TCRdb redid the calling of the PCR reads with MiXCR, one entry per CDR3 protein. The table includes roughly 570,000 distinct CDR3 sequences, 34% detected once. This TCR derives from a girl aged 2-17 years with multiple sclerosis. Sequenced input: blood. This chain uses TRBV20-1 with TRBJ2-1; D is unclear. The CDR3 reads CSARLARSYNEQFF. CDR3 sequence (DNA): TGCAGTGCTAGATTAGCTCGCTCCTACAATGAGCAGTTCTTC.